Below, 8 T cell receptor beta chains from the same sample are listed, as sequenced in a study of shared clonotypes between healthy human individuals. Terminally differentiated effector memory CD45RA+ cells were excluded by CCR7 positive selection of CD45RO-negative cells. Generated by immunoSEQ multiplex PCR, the TCRdb table keeps only in-frame clones and is missing some. The sample gives millions of clones, about 92% of which show up once; around 1.7% is in the top ten. The source material was naive CD8+ T cells from PBMCs. The source of these receptors is a man aged 18 to 35 in good health. Some clones in this sample may be carry-over from other donors' samples.

The gene calls are TRBV7-2 and TRBJ2-7; 7 nucleotides match TRBD1. V trimming: 5 bases; J trimming: 2 bases; junction bases outside the gene matches: 9. This CDR3 region has 15 residues. Germline loops: CDR1 SGHTA, CDR2 FQGNSA. As DNA, the CDR3 is TGTGCCAGCAGCCCAAGGACAGGCTTCACCTACGAGCAGTACTTC. Protein sequence: CASSPRTGFTYEQYF.

Remarks on this clone: Different DNA sequences within this sample yield the same CDR3. In nucleotides, the CDR3 is TGCAGCGGTCGACTAGCGGGAGACTACGAGCAGTACTTC. It yields the protein CSGRLAGDYEQYF. The rearrangement joins TRBV29-1 to TRBJ2-7, with 12 bases matching TRBD2. The CDR3 totals 13 residues. Losses at the gene ends were 7 bases for V and 3 bases for J; bases not matched to a gene: 4. Per the germline V gene, CDR1 is SQVTM and CDR2 is ANQGSEA.

A single count supports this clone. The chain couples TRBV19 to TRBJ1-3, with D possibly matching TRBD1 (5 bases). Germline V gene lookup returns CDR1 LNHDA and CDR2 SQIVND (reference sequence). The CDR3 has 15 residues. Trimming pared 9 bases from V and 0 bases from J, leaving 15 bases between. CDR3 loop: CASHYDSISGNTIYF. CDR3 DNA: TGTGCCAGCCACTATGACAGTATCTCTGGAAACACCATATATTTT.

V is TRBV19 and J is TRBJ1-1; 8 nucleotides agree with TRBD1. Trimming took 2 bases from V and 4 from J; bases not matched to a gene: 9. The CDR3 has 16 residues. Germline CDR1 LNHDA, CDR2 SQIVND (reference sequence). CDR3 DNA: TGTGCCAGTAGTATAACAGGGGGTGGGTCGGTCACTGAAGCTTTCTTT. It is translated as CASSITGGGSVTEAFF.

This chain connects TRBV6-5 to TRBJ2-7, with TRBD2 as a possible D gene (6 bases). Germline CDR1 reads MNHEY; CDR2 reads SVGAGI. V lost 5 bases to trimming and J lost 6 bases, with 14 bases between them. This CDR3 region has 13 residues. Written as DNA, the CDR3 is TGTGCCAGCAGTAGTGGAGGGGACCTCGAGCAGTACTTC. Translated, it gives CASSSGGDLEQYF.

The V call is TRBV19, the J call TRBJ2-7, with D unclear. The CDR3 has 12 amino acids. V was cut by 6 bases and J by 4 bases, with 10 bases left in between. Germline V gene lookup returns CDR1 LNHDA and CDR2 SQIVND (reference sequence). The CDR3 loop is CASSPHKYEQYF. The CDR3 region has the DNA TGTGCCAGTAGCCCTCACAAGTACGAGCAGTACTTC.

This chain uses TRBV29-1 with TRBJ2-1, with no clear D. The CDR3 runs 11 residues. Germline loops: CDR1 SQVTM, CDR2 ANQGSEA. V lost 3 bases and J lost 5, with 5 bases in between. The CDR3 loop reads CSVDSDNEQFF. CDR3 sequence (DNA): TGCAGCGTTGATAGTGACAATGAGCAGTTCTTC.

The V call is TRBV2, the J call TRBJ2-7, with 8 bases lining up with TRBD1. Germline values: CDR1 SNHLY, CDR2 FYNNEI. The length of the CDR3 is 13 residues. J gave up 4 bases and V 7 bases, and 6 bases lay outside the gene matches. The CDR3 spells CASTHRDRYEQYF. The CDR3 DNA reads as TGTGCCAGCACCCACCGGGACAGGTACGAGCAGTACTTC.